This T cell receptor (beta chain) was recovered during a study of siplizumab effects on memory and regulatory T cells. Whole-study results and caveats: The majority of clones, roughly 75-97% of proliferating CD4+ or CD8+ clones, lacked an assignable naive or memory phenotype. Some alloreactive sequences were traceable to unstimulated CD4+ memory cells, and siplizumab significantly reduced them.

This clone has a single count. The antigen is not known. Some clones are missing from TCRdb's copy, which holds only in-frame ones; the method was immunoSEQ multiplex PCR. The sample carries approximately 28,000 clones, roughly 88% recorded once. Germline values: CDR1 SGDLS, CDR2 YYNGEE. CDR3 length: 13 amino acids. V lost 1 base to trimming and J lost 2 bases, with 5 bases between them. The receptor comes from a human donor in good health. Material: memory CD4+ T cells sorted from blood. The chain joins TRBV9 to TRBJ2-3; no clear D gene. Here the CDR3 reads CASSVRHTDTQYF. The CDR3 nucleotides are TGTGCCAGCAGCGTAAGGCACACAGATACGCAGTATTTT.